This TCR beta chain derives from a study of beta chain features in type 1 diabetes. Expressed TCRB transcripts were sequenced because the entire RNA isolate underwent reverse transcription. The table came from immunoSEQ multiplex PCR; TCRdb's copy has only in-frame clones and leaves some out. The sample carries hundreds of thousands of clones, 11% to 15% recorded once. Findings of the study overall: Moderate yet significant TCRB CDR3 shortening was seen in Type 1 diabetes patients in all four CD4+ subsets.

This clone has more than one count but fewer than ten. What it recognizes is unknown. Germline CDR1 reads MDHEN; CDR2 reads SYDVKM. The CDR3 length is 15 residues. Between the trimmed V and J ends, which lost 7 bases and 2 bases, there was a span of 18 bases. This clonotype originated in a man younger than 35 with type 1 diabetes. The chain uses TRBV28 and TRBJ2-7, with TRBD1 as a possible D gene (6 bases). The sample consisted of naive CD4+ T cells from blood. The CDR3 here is CASTTPWDNTYEQYF. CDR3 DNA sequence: TGTGCCAGCACAACTCCGTGGGACAATACCTACGAGCAGTACTTC.